Listed here are 23 T cell receptor beta chains from one sample, sequenced in a study of Graves' ophthalmopathy and Graves' hyperthyroidism. The study amplified TCR beta CDR3 regions using RNA transcripts. Scientists carried out first-round RT-PCR using HTBI primers and then a second-round multiplex PCR. TCRdb re-analysed the multiplex PCR reads in MiXCR, keeping a single row per CDR3 protein. The data hold a few hundred thousand distinct CDR3 sequences, with around 17% observed a single time. The sequenced sample was peripheral blood. These receptors were obtained from a woman aged 18 to 35 with Graves' ophthalmopathy.

Many counts were recorded for this clonotype. The rearrangement links TRBV11-1 to TRBJ1-1, with D maybe TRBD1 (6 bases). Germline CDR1 and CDR2: SGHAT and FQDESV (reference sequence). V lost 5 bases and J lost 4, with 23 bases in between. The CDR3 covers 17 residues. The CDR3 sequence: CASSAQEWGARGTEAFF. The CDR3 nucleotides are TGTGCCAGCAGCGCCCAGGAATGGGGGGCGCGGGGCACTGAAGCTTTCTTT.

This clonotype has a count of ten or more. This chain joins TRBV2 and TRBJ1-5, with 7 bases aligning to TRBD1. V was clipped by 8 bases and J by 9 bases; unmatched bases: 10. The CDR3 extends over 13 amino acids. Germline V gives CDR1 SNHLY, CDR2 FYNNEI. The DNA for the CDR3 is TGTGCCAGCGACAGGGTCGGGAGGGGGCCCCAGCATTTT. Translating gives CASDRVGRGPQHF.

The CDR3 DNA reads as TGTGCCTGGAGTAACGGGTATACTGAAGCTTTCTTT. Protein product: CAWSNGYTEAFF. V usage is TRBV30 and J usage is TRBJ1-1; D not resolved. This CDR3 has 12 amino acids. V was trimmed by 2 bases and J by 5 bases, leaving 9 bases between them. Germline values: CDR1 GTSNPN, CDR2 SVGIG (reference sequence).

Many counts were recorded for this clonotype. V is TRBV11-2 and J is TRBJ2-2; D is possibly TRBD1 or TRBD2 (6 bases each). The CDR3 is made up of 16 amino acids. Germline V gives CDR1 SGHAT, CDR2 FQNNGV. The ends were cut back, 4 bases at V and 9 bases at J, with 21 bases in the middle. CDR3 region: CASSSRRGRGSRELFF. For the CDR3, the DNA is TGTGCCAGCAGCTCCCGGAGGGGGAGAGGGTCGCGGGAGCTGTTTTTT.

This clonotype showed up many times. This rearrangement joins TRBV2 to TRBJ1-6; D gene unclear. V lost 0 bases and J 6 bases, leaving 12 bases between the germline ends. The CDR3 consists of 16 residues. Germline CDR1 reads SNHLY; CDR2 reads FYNNEI. This CDR3 reads CASSEAGSASNSPLHF. In nucleotides, the CDR3 is TGTGCCAGCAGTGAAGCGGGGTCAGCGAGTAATTCACCCCTCCACTTT.

This clonotype was seen repeatedly, ten times or more. This CDR3 is CASSYSRGQGGAQPQHF. The DNA for the CDR3 is TGTGCCAGCAGTTACTCGCGGGGACAGGGTGGGGCCCAGCCCCAGCATTTT. The chain has TRBV6-2 or TRBV6-3 and TRBJ1-5; TRBD1 matches 9 bases. Trimming cost V 0 bases and J 7 bases; bases outside gene matches: 10. This CDR3 has 17 amino acids. Germline loops: CDR1 MNHEY, CDR2 SVGEGT.

This clonotype appeared many times. The chain joins TRBV14 to TRBJ1-1, with a weak D call TRBD1 (5 bases). Trimming took off 4 bases at V and 0 bases at J, with 15 bases between the two ends. CDR3 size: 16 residues. CDR1 is SGHDN, CDR2 FVKESK, per germline. CDR3 amino acids: CASSPSPGRMNTEAFF. CDR3 DNA: TGTGCCAGCAGCCCCTCACCGGGACGGATGAACACTGAAGCTTTCTTT.

This clonotype was seen many times. The V call is TRBV6-5, the J call TRBJ2-5; 10 nucleotides align to TRBD1. This CDR3 spans 15 amino acids. The germline V gene encodes CDR1 MNHEY and CDR2 SVGAGI. The ends lost 6 bases at V and 5 bases at J; junction bases unmatched: 9. CDR3 coding DNA: TGTGCCAGCAGATCCGGGACAGGGGTTTTGGAGACCCAGTACTTC. Protein product: CASRSGTGVLETQYF.

The table lists this clonotype with many counts. V and J are TRBV18 and TRBJ1-1; no definite D call. V was clipped by 4 bases and J by 1 base, with 10 bases between them. The CDR3 extends over 14 amino acids. Germline lookup yields CDR1 KGHSH and CDR2 LQKENI. The CDR3 DNA sequence: TGTGCCAGCTCACGGATCGAGGGGAACACTGAAGCTTTCTTT. It specifies CASSRIEGNTEAFF.

This clonotype was recorded at least ten times. The rearrangement uses TRBV7-9 and TRBJ2-7; 9 bases are a match to TRBD2. Germline V gives CDR1 SEHNR, CDR2 FQNEAQ (reference sequence). The CDR3 is 15 residues long. V gave up 10 bases and J gave up 9 bases; unmatched junction bases: 19. CDR3 sequence reads: CANPRAGTSRLRQYF. The CDR3 DNA follows: TGTGCCAACCCGAGGGCTGGGACTAGCAGGTTGAGGCAGTACTTC.

The gene calls are TRBV6-1 and TRBJ2-7; 9 bases map to TRBD1. Germline V gene lookup returns CDR1 MNHNS and CDR2 SASEGT. The CDR3 runs to 14 residues. The J segment lost 2 bases and the V segment lost 6 bases, leaving 5 bases of the junction unmatched. The CDR3 region is CASRWDREAYEQYF. The CDR3 DNA is TGTGCCAGCAGATGGGACAGGGAGGCCTACGAGCAGTACTTC.

This clonotype was recorded at least ten times. V gene TRBV18 combines with J gene TRBJ1-5; D uncertain. Trimming stripped 8 bases from V and 0 bases from J, with 8 bases between. Germline assignment: CDR1 KGHSH and CDR2 LQKENI. The CDR3 spans 13 residues. CDR3 bases: TGTGCCAGCAGCCCCGATAGCAATCAGCCCCAGCATTTT. Translation: CASSPDSNQPQHF. Full variable domain (rest looked up from reference TRBV18 and TRBJ1-5): NAGVMQNPRHLVRRRGQEARLRCSPMKGHSHVYWYRQLPEEGLKFMVYLQKENIIDESGMPKERFSAEFPKEGPSILRIQQVVRGDSAAYFCASSPDSNQPQHFGDGTRLSIL.

The chain has TRBV7-2 and TRBJ1-2; 8 bases agree with TRBD1. Germline V gene lookup returns CDR1 SGHTA and CDR2 FQGNSA. The CDR3 is made up of 15 amino acids. V gave up 5 bases and J gave up 6 bases; unmatched junction bases: 11. The CDR3 loop is CASSTREGQAHGYTF. The CDR3 bases are TGTGCCAGCAGCACCCGAGAGGGACAGGCCCATGGCTACACCTTC.

This clonotype was counted ten times or more. V and J are TRBV5-1 and TRBJ2-7; 9 bases align to TRBD1. Germline CDR1 is SGHRS and CDR2 is YFSETQ. Germline trimming cut 1 base from V and 3 bases from J; bases unmatched to any gene: 5. The CDR3 consists of 15 residues. The CDR3 DNA is TGCGCCAGCAGCTTGAAGGACAGGGGTGTCTACGAGCAGTACTTC. It specifies CASSLKDRGVYEQYF. The full variable domain, in which reference TRBV5-1 and TRBJ2-7 provide the parts outside the CDR3, is KAGVTQTPRYLIKTRGQQVTLSCSPISGHRSVSWYQQTPGQGLQFLFEYFSETQRNKGNFPGRFSGRQFSNSRSEMNVSTLELGDSALYLCASSLKDRGVYEQYFGPGTRLTVT.

This clonotype was found many times. The chain recombines TRBV27 with TRBJ2-7; the D gene is possibly TRBD2 (6 bases). Germline V gene sequence: CDR1 MNHEY, CDR2 SMNVEV (reference sequence). V was cut by 4 bases and J by 0 bases, with 22 bases left in between. This CDR3 is built from 18 residues. The CDR3 reads CASSSFSAGWGSSYEQYF. The CDR3 nucleotides read TGTGCCAGCAGTTCGTTTAGTGCGGGATGGGGAAGCTCCTACGAGCAGTACTTC.

This clonotype has ten or more counts. The rearrangement joins TRBV12-3 or TRBV12-4 to TRBJ2-1; D might be TRBD2 (6 bases). Trimming stripped 3 bases from V and 3 bases from J, with 12 bases between. CDR3 length: 15 amino acids. The CDR3 loop is CASSLRGANYNEQFF. In nucleotides, the CDR3 is TGTGCCAGCAGTTTGCGCGGGGCAAACTACAATGAGCAGTTCTTC.

This clonotype was seen ten or more times. The gene calls are TRBV27 and TRBJ2-5, with TRBD2 matching 9 bases. The germline V gene has CDR1 MNHEY and CDR2 SMNVEV (reference sequence). Unmatched junction bases numbered 10, after V lost 7 bases and J lost 7 bases. The CDR3 sequence is 14 residues long. CDR3 residues: CASIPRGGERTQYF. CDR3 in DNA: TGTGCCAGCATCCCGCGGGGGGGCGAAAGGACCCAGTACTTC.

This clonotype was seen only a few times. The chain couples TRBV12-3 or TRBV12-4 to TRBJ2-5; no clear D. The CDR3 contains 14 residues. V dropped 7 bases and J dropped 5 bases, with 17 bases sitting between them. CDR3 DNA sequence: TGTGCCAGCACTCAGCCGGGCTTAGAGGAGACCCAGTACTTC. This gives the protein CASTQPGLEETQYF.

This clonotype was seen ten or more times. This chain joins TRBV5-1 and TRBJ1-1; D perhaps matches TRBD1 (5 bases). The CDR3 contains 15 residues. CDR1 and CDR2 from the germline V gene are SGHRS and YFSETQ. Trimming shortened V by 1 base and J by 1 base, and 11 bases separated the two germline ends. Written as DNA, the CDR3 is TGCGCCAGCAGCTTGTTTGTCGGGGCGAACACTGAAGCTTTCTTT. Residues: CASSLFVGANTEAFF.

The V call is TRBV7-2, the J call TRBJ1-6; D ambiguous. Germline CDR1 and CDR2: SGHTA and FQGNSA. Trimming cost V 5 bases and J 6 bases, with 14 bases left between them. The CDR3 runs 15 residues. The CDR3 sequence: CASSQPSHLNSPLHF. CDR3 nucleotides: TGTGCCAGCAGCCAACCTAGCCATCTTAATTCACCCCTCCACTTT.

This clonotype was seen ten or more times. The rearrangement joins TRBV19 to TRBJ2-6; a possible D gene is TRBD1 (5 bases). Germline V gene sequence: CDR1 LNHDA, CDR2 SQIVND (reference sequence). The ends were cut back, 5 bases at V and 4 bases at J, with 21 bases in the middle. The CDR3 runs 18 residues. The CDR3 region has the DNA TGTGCCAGTAGTCCCCGGACACCGAGTTCTTTAGGGGCCAACGTCCTGACTTTC. It yields the protein CASSPRTPSSLGANVLTF.

This clonotype was recorded at least ten times. V and J are TRBV14 and TRBJ2-7; weak D call: TRBD2 (6 bases). This CDR3 spans 14 amino acids. V lost 2 bases to trimming and J lost 4 bases, with 12 bases between them. CDR1 and CDR2 (germline): SGHDN, FVKESK. The CDR3 protein is CASSQSPSGYEQYF. DNA for the CDR3: TGTGCCAGCAGCCAATCTCCCAGCGGGTACGAGCAGTACTTC. The entire variable domain, with the rest obtained from reference TRBV14 and TRBJ2-7, is as follows: EAGVTQFPSHSVIEKGQTVTLRCDPISGHDNLYWYRRVMGKEIKFLLHFVKESKQDESGMPNNRFLAERTGGTYSTLKVQPAELEDSGVYFCASSQSPSGYEQYFGPGTRLTVT.

This clonotype showed up many times. This sequence joins TRBV20-1 and TRBJ2-7; TRBD1 might be the D (6 bases). The V gene lost 4 bases and the J gene lost 3 bases, with 22 bases spanning the gap. The CDR3 loop spans 16 amino acids. Germline CDR1 reads DFQATT; CDR2 reads SNEGSKA (reference sequence). CDR3 in amino acids: CSATYGTFEPDYEQYF. DNA for the CDR3: TGCAGTGCTACCTACGGGACATTCGAACCAGACTACGAGCAGTACTTC.